Listed here are 17 T cell receptor beta chains from one sample, sequenced in a study of human thymus T cells. Obtained as resections during corrective heart surgery, the thymus tissue was then studied. Clones were read by immunoSEQ multiplex PCR, and TCRdb kept only the in-frame ones, dropping some. Among about 130,000 clones listed, about 94% were seen once. Sequencing was carried out using thymus tissue. The receptors were sampled from a boy under three years old with a congenital heart defect but otherwise immunologically healthy.

V gene TRBV10-1 combines with J gene TRBJ1-5, with a possible D match to TRBD1 (6 bases). With 0 bases removed from V and 0 bases from J, the gap between germline ends came to 24 bases. The V gene's germline CDR1 is WNHNN and CDR2 SYGVQD (reference sequence). The CDR3 has 21 residues. CDR3 in amino acids: CASSESFARQEIPDSNQPQHF. The CDR3 bases are TGCGCCAGCAGTGAGTCTTTCGCCCGACAGGAGATTCCCGATAGCAATCAGCCCCAGCATTTT.

This clone was detected a few times. The chain recombines TRBV7-9 with TRBJ1-6; D remains unclear. The CDR3 is made up of 15 amino acids. CDR1 and CDR2 (germline): SEHNR, FQNEAQ (reference sequence). The ends were cut back, 5 bases at V and 0 bases at J, with 8 bases in the middle. CDR3 residues: CASSTTVSYNSPLHF. The CDR3 nucleotides are TGTGCCAGCAGCACCACAGTCTCCTATAATTCACCCCTCCACTTT.

The rearrangement uses TRBV19 and TRBJ2-5, with D perhaps given as TRBD1 or TRBD2 (6 bases each). This CDR3 contains 14 residues. CDR1 is LNHDA and CDR2 is SQIVND in the germline V gene (reference sequence). Deletions cut 7 bases from V and 3 bases from J, with 15 bases between. The CDR3 is CASKGKEGEETQYF. The CDR3 coding sequence is TGTGCCAGTAAAGGAAAGGAGGGGGAAGAGACCCAGTACTTC. The variable domain in full, with the rest retrieved from reference TRBV19 and TRBJ2-5, is DGGITQSPKYLFRKEGQNVTLSCEQNLNHDAMYWYRQDPGQGLRLIYYSQIVNDFQKGDIAEGYSVSREKKESFPLTVTSAQKNPTAFYLCASKGKEGEETQYFGPGTRLLVL.

The V and J genes are TRBV4-3 and TRBJ2-3; 7 bases agree with TRBD2. Germline trimming cut 0 bases from V and 0 bases from J; bases unmatched to any gene: 12. The CDR3 runs 19 residues. In germline, CDR1 is LGHNA, CDR2 YSLEER. CDR3 sequence: CASSQDGRASGSSTDTQYF. CDR3 coding DNA: TGCGCCAGCAGCCAAGATGGGCGGGCTAGCGGATCTAGCACAGATACGCAGTATTTT.

V gene TRBV10-1 combines with J gene TRBJ2-1; 13 bases match TRBD2. V lost 2 bases, J lost 10 bases, and 11 bases stayed unmatched. Germline lookup yields CDR1 WNHNN and CDR2 SYGVQD (reference sequence). The CDR3 has 17 amino acids. The CDR3 spells CASSEDYRTSGGREQFF. The CDR3 DNA sequence: TGCGCCAGCAGTGAGGACTACAGGACTAGCGGGGGCAGGGAGCAGTTCTTC.

This clone appeared a single time. This chain uses TRBV2 with TRBJ2-3, with 10 positions matching TRBD2. The V and J ends lost 3 bases and 9 bases, in that order; junction bases with no gene match: 18. Germline CDR1 and CDR2: SNHLY and FYNNEI. The CDR3 is 18 residues long. This CDR3 is CASSDRRTSGLTQETQYF. CDR3 bases: TGTGCCAGCAGTGACCGACGGACTAGCGGCCTAACCCAAGAGACGCAGTATTTT.

This chain joins TRBV4-3 and TRBJ1-2, with D maybe TRBD1 (5 bases). The CDR3 length is 15 residues. With 0 bases removed from V and 1 base from J, the gap between germline ends came to 9 bases. Germline assignment: CDR1 LGHNA and CDR2 YSLEER. CDR3 loop: CASSQEDSLNYGYTF. The DNA for the CDR3 is TGCGCCAGCAGCCAAGAAGACAGCCTTAACTATGGCTACACCTTC.

The rearrangement uses TRBV7-9 and TRBJ2-5, with D maybe TRBD2 (5 bases). V was trimmed by 4 bases and J by 5 bases, leaving 23 bases between them. The CDR3 length is 17 residues. Germline CDR1 reads SEHNR; CDR2 reads FQNEAQ (reference sequence). This CDR3 is CASSSFPSASLYETQYF. The CDR3 bases are TGTGCCAGCAGCTCCTTCCCTTCGGCTAGCCTATACGAGACCCAGTACTTC.

V is TRBV7-6 and J is TRBJ2-7; a weak D match, TRBD2 (5 bases). Trimming cost V 0 bases and J 2 bases, with 17 bases left between them. Germline CDR1 reads SGHVS; CDR2 reads FNYEAQ. The CDR3 is 17 residues long. CDR3 region: CASSLAPPGLGPYEQYF. CDR3 in DNA: TGTGCCAGCAGCTTAGCCCCCCCCGGACTGGGCCCCTACGAGCAGTACTTC.

V is TRBV6-5 and J is TRBJ2-5; possibly TRBD2 for D (5 bases). The J call may be mistaken, given a closer DNA end match to TRBJ2-7. The CDR3 spans 13 residues. The germline CDR1 and CDR2 sequences are MNHEY and SVGAGI. This CDR3 is CASSYGPGNEQYF. The CDR3 nucleotides read TGTGCCAGCAGTTATGGGCCGGGGAACGAGCAGTACTTC.

V usage is TRBV4-3 and J usage is TRBJ2-3; D is possibly TRBD1 (5 bases). The CDR3 contains 17 residues. Germline assignment: CDR1 LGHNA and CDR2 YSLEER. V lost 0 bases to trimming and J lost 1 base, with 14 bases between them. In DNA, the CDR3 is TGCGCCAGCAGCCAAGATAGTCGGCAGGGTGGCACAGATACGCAGTATTTT. Amino acid sequence: CASSQDSRQGGTDTQYF.

The V call is TRBV4-1, the J call TRBJ2-2; D may be TRBD1 or TRBD2 (6 bases each). Germline V gives CDR1 MGHRA, CDR2 YSYEKL. The germline V and J ends were trimmed by 0 bases and 5 bases, with 13 bases remaining between them. The CDR3 contains 16 residues. This CDR3 reads CASSQDVGGPTGELFF. As DNA, the CDR3 is TGCGCCAGCAGCCAAGATGTGGGGGGCCCAACCGGGGAGCTGTTTTTT.

V is TRBV9 and J is TRBJ1-4; 7 positions match TRBD1. Germline V gene lookup returns CDR1 SGDLS and CDR2 YYNGEE. The CDR3 runs 17 residues. J gave up 6 bases and V 0 bases, and 11 bases lay outside the gene matches. DNA of the CDR3: TGTGCCAGCAGCGTAGGAAGGGGGCAGTTTAAGGATGAAAAACTGTTTTTT. It specifies CASSVGRGQFKDEKLFF.

The rearrangement links TRBV4-2 to TRBJ1-1, with a possible D match to TRBD1 (5 bases). V was pared by 5 bases and J by 4 bases, with 14 bases between. Germline values: CDR1 LGHNA, CDR2 YNFKEQ. The CDR3 is made up of 14 amino acids. The CDR3 region has the DNA TGTGCCAGCAGCGTTCGCTGGGGCGGCACTGAAGCTTTCTTT. Residues: CASSVRWGGTEAFF.

Only one count was recorded for this clone. J is TRBJ2-5 and V is TRBV7-9, with 13 bases fitting TRBD2. V lost 4 bases, J lost 13 bases, and 15 bases stayed unmatched. The V gene's germline CDR1 is SEHNR and CDR2 FQNEAQ (reference sequence). CDR3 length equals 16 residues. This CDR3 reads CASSSITTSGGAHVYF. The CDR3 DNA is TGTGCCAGCAGCTCGATTACCACTAGCGGGGGGGCCCACGTGTACTTC.

The chain employs TRBV7-8 and TRBJ2-5; 15 bases line up with TRBD2. This CDR3 spans 15 amino acids. Trimming took 4 bases from V and 9 from J; bases not matched to a gene: 6. CDR1 is SGHVS and CDR2 is FQNEAQ in the germline V gene. CDR3 protein: CASSSGTSGGPPQYF. The CDR3 DNA follows: TGTGCCAGCAGCTCCGGGACTAGCGGGGGGCCTCCCCAGTACTTC. Drawing the rest from reference TRBV7-8 and TRBJ2-5, the complete variable domain is GAGVSQSPRYKVAKRGQDVALRCDPISGHVSLFWYQQALGQGPEFLTYFQNEAQLDKSGLPSDRFFAERPEGSVSTLKIQRTQQEDSAVYLCASSSGTSGGPPQYFGPGTRLLVL.

The rearrangement links TRBV5-1 to TRBJ2-1; D unresolved. The CDR3 spans 17 residues. V lost 0 bases and J lost 8, with 21 bases in between. Germline CDR1 SGHRS, CDR2 YFSETQ. CDR3 sequence: CASSLGRLTAKPDEQFF. The CDR3 nucleotides read TGCGCCAGCAGCTTGGGTCGACTCACCGCCAAGCCCGATGAGCAGTTCTTC.